These 21 T cell receptor beta chains share one sample of origin, sequenced in a study of blood T cell repertoires in COVID-19. Clones were read by immunoSEQ multiplex PCR, and TCRdb kept only the in-frame ones, dropping some. The sample includes around 200,000 clones, roughly 84% of them seen just once. The material sequenced was peripheral blood. The receptor source for this set is a person aged 65 to 85 with COVID-19, enrolled during active disease.

The chain uses TRBV12-3 or TRBV12-4 and TRBJ2-3, with TRBD2 matching 12 bases. V was clipped by 6 bases and J by 6 bases; unmatched bases: 1. CDR3 length: 13 amino acids. The CDR3, as DNA: TGTGCCAGCAGGACTAGCGGGGGCGATACGCAGTATTTT. It codes for CASRTSGGDTQYF.

The V gene is TRBV27, the J gene TRBJ2-3; 8 bases align to TRBD1. V lost 3 bases, J lost 4 bases, and 9 bases stayed unmatched. The CDR3 covers 16 residues. Germline V gene data show CDR1 as MNHEY and CDR2 as SMNVEV (reference sequence). Here the CDR3 DNA reads TGTGCCAGCAGTTTTTCGGGACAGGCATTTGCAGATACGCAGTATTTT. Translating it yields CASSFSGQAFADTQYF.

This sequence joins TRBV6-5 and TRBJ2-7, with D possibly TRBD1 on 6 matching bases. CDR1 is MNHEY and CDR2 is SVGAGI in the germline V gene. The length of the CDR3 is 11 residues. V dropped 6 bases and J dropped 10 bases, with 13 bases sitting between them. The CDR3 DNA is TGTGCCAGCAGGGTAACAGGGTCCCAGTACTTC. This sequence encodes CASRVTGSQYF.

This chain links TRBV6-5 with TRBJ2-5; TRBD2 agrees at 7 bases. In germline, CDR1 is MNHEY, CDR2 SVGAGI. The CDR3 is made up of 13 amino acids. Trimming took 4 bases from V and 4 from J; bases not matched to a gene: 3. This CDR3 reads CASSFAGVETQYF. CDR3 DNA: TGTGCCAGCAGTTTTGCGGGGGTAGAGACCCAGTACTTC.

The chain combines TRBV11-3 with TRBJ2-1, with D unclear. The CDR3 spans 12 residues. Trimming shortened V by 5 bases and J by 6 bases, and 8 bases separated the two germline ends. In germline, CDR1 is SGHNT, CDR2 YENEEA. CDR3 loop: CASSGRSNEQFF. CDR3 nucleotides: TGTGCCAGCAGCGGTAGAAGCAATGAGCAGTTCTTC.

This chain connects TRBV4-2 to TRBJ1-5; no definite D call. V lost 0 bases to trimming and J lost 6 bases, with 6 bases between them. The germline CDR1 and CDR2 sequences are LGHNA and YNFKEQ. This CDR3 region has 13 residues. The chain's CDR3 is CASSQDNSQPQHF. The CDR3 bases are TGTGCCAGCAGCCAAGATAATAGTCAGCCCCAGCATTTT.

The chain carries TRBV18 and TRBJ1-1; D might be TRBD1 (5 bases). V dropped 3 bases and J dropped 1 base, with 27 bases sitting between them. The germline gives CDR1 KGHSH, CDR2 LQKENI. The CDR3 covers 20 residues. The CDR3 nucleotides read TGTGCCAGCTCACCGAGGGTGTCTCGTGAAGGTGGCGGGGGGAACACTGAAGCTTTCTTT. Amino acid sequence: CASSPRVSREGGGGNTEAFF.

The rearrangement joins TRBV6-4 to TRBJ2-1; TRBD2 matches at 13 bases. Per germline, CDR1 MRHNA and CDR2 SNTAGT. J lost 14 bases, V lost 4 bases, and 8 bases had no gene match. The CDR3 totals 14 residues. The DNA for the CDR3 is TGTGCCAGCAGTGTAACTAGCGGGGGGGCCTTGGAGTTCTTC. Amino acids: CASSVTSGGALEFF.

This chain links TRBV7-8 with TRBJ1-6, with 8 positions matching TRBD1. V was clipped by 6 bases and J by 1 base; unmatched bases: 11. Germline V CDR1 and CDR2: SGHVS, FQNEAQ. The CDR3 runs 18 residues. In DNA form, the CDR3 reads TGTGCCAGCAGGTCAGGGACAGGTCTTTCGTCCTATAATTCACCCCTCCACTTT. Amino acid sequence: CASRSGTGLSSYNSPLHF.

V and J are TRBV6-2 or TRBV6-3 and TRBJ1-2; D is unclear. Germline V gene sequence: CDR1 MNHEY, CDR2 SVGEGT. This CDR3 has 15 residues. Trimming removed 0 bases at V and 6 bases at J, with 14 bases between. CDR3 nucleotide sequence: TGTGCCAGCAGTTACTCTCTGCGCCCGCGGGATGGCTACACCTTC. It translates to CASSYSLRPRDGYTF.

CDR3 protein: CASSPGTSGFTDTQYF. As DNA, the CDR3 is TGTGCCAGCAGCCCGGGGACTAGCGGGTTCACAGATACGCAGTATTTT. The chain links TRBV6-2 or TRBV6-3 to TRBJ2-3; 12 bases line up with TRBD2. This CDR3 is built from 16 residues. Germline-derived CDR1 and CDR2 are MNHEY and SVGEGT. V shed 6 bases and J 2 bases; nucleotides not matched to a gene: 6.

The chain combines TRBV6-5 with TRBJ2-3, with 11 bases lining up with TRBD2. With V trimmed by 9 bases and J by 10 bases, 15 bases remained unmatched. Germline V lookup: CDR1 MNHEY, CDR2 SVGAGI. The CDR3 contains 15 residues. The CDR3 protein is CASATGTSGGRAQYF. The CDR3 coding sequence is TGTGCCAGTGCTACGGGGACTAGCGGTGGGCGGGCGCAGTATTTT.

For this clone: In the same sample, other DNA sequences code for this CDR3. This chain uses TRBV11-2 with TRBJ1-1; D not certain. V dropped 1 base and J dropped 1 base, with 4 bases sitting between them. Germline lookup yields CDR1 SGHAT and CDR2 FQNNGV. CDR3 length equals 13 residues. CDR3 amino acids: CASSLGRNTEAFF. CDR3 in DNA: TGTGCCAGCAGCTTAGGGAGGAACACTGAAGCTTTCTTT.

The chain joins TRBV5-1 to TRBJ2-1; D might be TRBD2 (5 bases). V was shortened by 0 bases and J by 12 bases, with 10 bases between the two germline ends. The CDR3 runs 12 residues. CDR1 is SGHRS, CDR2 YFSETQ, per germline. CDR3 loop: CASSLGGLGQFF. As DNA, the CDR3 is TGCGCCAGCAGCTTGGGAGGACTTGGGCAGTTCTTC.

The chain is built from TRBV6-6 and TRBJ2-7; 9 bases agree with TRBD1. Germline V gene data show CDR1 as MNHNY and CDR2 as SVGAGI (reference sequence). The CDR3 consists of 13 residues. Unmatched junction bases numbered 5, after V lost 5 bases and J lost 6 bases. In nucleotides, the CDR3 is TGTGCCAGCAGTACCGGGACAGGGAGCGAGCAGTACTTC. Translating gives CASSTGTGSEQYF.

CDR3: CATSRDRTEGTEAFF. The CDR3 nucleotides read TGTGCCACCAGCAGAGATCGTACGGAGGGGACTGAAGCTTTCTTT. This chain links TRBV15 with TRBJ1-1; TRBD1 might be the D (5 bases). Germline CDR1 is LNHNV and CDR2 is YYDKDF (reference sequence). This CDR3 is 15 amino acids long. With 0 bases removed from V and 5 bases from J, the gap between germline ends came to 13 bases.

This chain links TRBV5-1 with TRBJ1-1; no clear D. V lost 0 bases and J 1 base, leaving 16 bases between the germline ends. CDR3 length equals 17 residues. Looked up from germline, CDR1 is SGHRS and CDR2 is YFSETQ. The CDR3 DNA follows: TGCGCCAGCAGCTTGGACCGGAGGAGAGGAGCGAACACTGAAGCTTTCTTT. Translation: CASSLDRRRGANTEAFF. Drawing the rest from reference TRBV5-1 and TRBJ1-1, the complete variable domain is KAGVTQTPRYLIKTRGQQVTLSCSPISGHRSVSWYQQTPGQGLQFLFEYFSETQRNKGNFPGRFSGRQFSNSRSEMNVSTLELGDSALYLCASSLDRRRGANTEAFFGQGTRLTVV.

This sequence joins TRBV19 and TRBJ1-4; perhaps TRBD1 as D (6 bases). This CDR3 is 21 amino acids long. The V gene lost 7 bases and the J gene lost 0 bases, with 30 bases spanning the gap. Germline assignment: CDR1 LNHDA and CDR2 SQIVND (reference sequence). DNA of the CDR3: TGTGCCAGTACCTACAAAGGATTAATCACAGGGCCCACGGCAACTAATGAAAAACTGTTTTTT. Residues: CASTYKGLITGPTATNEKLFF.

This chain links TRBV7-9 with TRBJ1-6, with TRBD1 identical over 8 bases. This CDR3 is built from 15 residues. The V and J ends lost 7 bases and 7 bases, in that order; junction bases with no gene match: 9. CDR1 and CDR2 (germline): SEHNR, FQNEAQ (reference sequence). CDR3 protein: CASTGQGGYNSPLHF. CDR3 DNA: TGTGCCAGCACCGGACAGGGAGGCTACAATTCACCCCTCCACTTT.

The chain couples TRBV6-1 to TRBJ1-2; 7 bases match TRBD1. The CDR3 is made up of 15 amino acids. The V gene end was trimmed by 1 base and the J gene end by 8 bases; junction bases not matched to a gene: 10. Germline assignment: CDR1 MNHNS and CDR2 SASEGT. The CDR3 DNA reads TGTGCCAGCAGTGAAGGAGGCAGGGGGTTAGGAGGCTACACCTTC. Translation: CASSEGGRGLGGYTF.

The V and J genes are TRBV11-2 and TRBJ1-1; D is ambiguous. Germline V gene sequence: CDR1 SGHAT, CDR2 FQNNGV. Trimming took 1 base from V and 1 from J, leaving 10 bases between them. This CDR3 is built from 15 residues. The CDR3 here is CASSLVGGQNTEAFF. The CDR3 nucleotides read TGTGCCAGCAGCTTAGTCGGTGGGCAGAACACTGAAGCTTTCTTT.